These T cell receptor beta chains were read from a single sample in a study of cytomegalovirus exposure and HLA in healthy donors. The table came from immunoSEQ multiplex PCR; TCRdb's copy has only in-frame clones and leaves some out. The sample consists of some 160,000 clones, about 72% of them appearing once. The material sequenced was PBMCs. These receptor sequences come from a male donor in good health and CMV-seronegative. The CDR3 runs from the conserved cysteine through the conserved F or W. The D gene is left open where the match is weak. Clone size is not always given. Where it is, it says once, few, many or a class for expanded clones.

>TRBD1|15|TRBV7-3|-|TRBJ2-3
TGTGCCAGCAGCCCTGGACAGGGTAGCACAGATACGCAGTATTTT
CASSPGQGSTDTQYF
>TRBD2|15|TRBV5-1|-|TRBJ2-3
TGCGCCAGCAGCCTAGCGGGACTTCTGACAGATACGCAGTATTTT
CASSLAGLLTDTQYF
>TRBD2|16|TRBV11-2|-|TRBJ2-3
TGTGCCAGCAGCCTTGAGCGGGGGGCTAGCACAGATACGCAGTATTTT
CASSLERGASTDTQYF
>TRBD2|15|TRBV28|-|TRBJ2-7
TGTGCCAGCAGTTTACTAGCGGGAGGCGCCTACGAGCAGTACTTC
CASSLLAGGAYEQYF
>-|15|TRBV9|-|TRBJ2-3
TGTGCCAGCAGCGTGGGTGGAGGGAAGGGGGATACGCAGTATTTT
CASSVGGGKGDTQYF
>TRBD1|15|TRBV7-2|-|TRBJ2-7
TGTGCCAGCAGCCTAAATGGACAGGGGCCCTACGAGCAGTACTTC
CASSLNGQGPYEQYF
>-|13|TRBV5-1|few|TRBJ2-7
TGCGCCAGCAGCTTGCACAGCTCCTACGAGCAGTACTTC
CASSLHSSYEQYF
>TRBD1|16|TRBV19|-|TRBJ1-4
TGTGCCAGTACCCTAGGGGGCACTGCAACTAATGAAAAACTGTTTTTT
CASTLGGTATNEKLFF
>TRBD2|15|TRBV11-2|-|TRBJ2-5
TGTGCCAGCAGCCAAGGGGAGCGGGGGAAAGAGACCCAGTACTTC
CASSQGERGKETQYF
>TRBD1|14|TRBV7-2|-|TRBJ2-3
TGTGCCAGCAGCTCCTTGGACAGGGTGGTTACGCAGTATTTT
CASSSLDRVVTQYF
>-|14|TRBV7-2|few|TRBJ1-3
TGTGCCAGCAGCTTAGCAGCGGTTGGGAACACCATATATTTT
CASSLAAVGNTIYF
>-|14|TRBV5-8|-|TRBJ1-3
TGTGCCAGCACCCGGCCGACATCTGGAAACACCATATATTTT
CASTRPTSGNTIYF
>-|15|TRBV10-1|-|TRBJ2-7
TGCGCCAGCAGTGCTGACAGGAAAATAGCCTACGAGCAGTACTTC
CASSADRKIAYEQYF
>-|15|TRBV19|-|TRBJ1-4
TGTGCCAGTAGTATCCCCCAGGGGAGGGATGAAAAACTGTTTTTT
CASSIPQGRDEKLFF
>TRBD1|13|TRBV2|-|TRBJ2-5
TGTGCCAGCAGCTCGGACAGGGGAGAGACCCAGTACTTC
CASSSDRGETQYF
>TRBD2|15|TRBV9|-|TRBJ2-1
TGTGCCAGCAGCGCTGGGACTAGCTCCTACAATGAGCAGTTCTTC
CASSAGTSSYNEQFF
>-|14|TRBV5-4|-|TRBJ2-1
TGTGCCAGCAGCCCAACGACGGGTAGCAATGAGCAGTTCTTC
CASSPTTGSNEQFF
>TRBD1|12|TRBV19|-|TRBJ1-1
TGTGCCTCTCAGGGGGGAAACACTGAAGCTTTCTTT
CASQGGNTEAFF
>TRBD2|16|TRBV4-3|-|TRBJ2-3
TGCGCCAGCAGTCTTTCTAGCGGGAGATACACAGATACGCAGTATTTT
CASSLSSGRYTDTQYF
>-|16|TRBV5-6|-|TRBJ2-7
TGTGCCAGCAGCCAACGGCCCTCCACTCACTCTAGCGAGCAGTACTTC
CASSQRPSTHSSEQYF
>TRBD1|14|TRBV10-3|-|TRBJ1-5
TGTGCCATCAGTGAAGACAGGGGCGCTCAGCCCCAGCATTTT
CAISEDRGAQPQHF
>-|13|TRBV7-2|few|TRBJ1-1
TGTGCCAGCAGCTCCTCGTCACCCTCGGGACACACATTT
CASSSSSPSGHTF
>-|14|TRBV4-1|-|TRBJ2-4
TGCGCCAGCAGCCACGCCACAGGGATGCCCATTCAGTACTTC
CASSHATGMPIQYF
>TRBD1|14|TRBV7-9|-|TRBJ1-5
TGTGCCAGCAGCCCAGACAGGGGAGATCAGCCCCAGCATTTT
CASSPDRGDQPQHF
>TRBD2|16|TRBV9|-|TRBJ2-5
TGTGCCAGCAGCTTATCGGGACTAGCGGGGAAAGAGACCCAGTACTTC
CASSLSGLAGKETQYF
>TRBD1|14|TRBV28|few|TRBJ1-2
TGTGCCAGCAATGTAAACAGGGGGCGCGGAGGCTACACCTTC
CASNVNRGRGGYTF
>TRBD1|14|TRBV2|-|TRBJ2-2
TGTGCCAGCAGGGACAGGGCCGAAACCGGGGAGCTGTTTTTT
CASRDRAETGELFF
>-|13|TRBV5-8|-|TRBJ1-2
TGTGCCAGCGGTGTTTGGACAGTCTATGGCTACACCTTC
CASGVWTVYGYTF
>-|14|TRBV9|once|TRBJ1-6
TGTGCCAGCAGCGTATCGGGGGACCGGTCACCCCTCCACTTT
CASSVSGDRSPLHF
>TRBD2|15|TRBV7-6|-|TRBJ2-3
TGTGCCAGCAGCCCTCGGGGAGGGTTGTTTGATACGCAGTATTTT
CASSPRGGLFDTQYF
>TRBD1|14|TRBV7-9|-|TRBJ1-2
TGTGCCAGCAGTTATACAGGGGGCGCCTATGGCTACACCTTC
CASSYTGGAYGYTF
>TRBD1|18|TRBV4-1|-|TRBJ2-7
TGCGCCAGCAGCCAAGAGCCGGCGGGGGACAGGGGTTTCTACGAGCAGTACTTC
CASSQEPAGDRGFYEQYF